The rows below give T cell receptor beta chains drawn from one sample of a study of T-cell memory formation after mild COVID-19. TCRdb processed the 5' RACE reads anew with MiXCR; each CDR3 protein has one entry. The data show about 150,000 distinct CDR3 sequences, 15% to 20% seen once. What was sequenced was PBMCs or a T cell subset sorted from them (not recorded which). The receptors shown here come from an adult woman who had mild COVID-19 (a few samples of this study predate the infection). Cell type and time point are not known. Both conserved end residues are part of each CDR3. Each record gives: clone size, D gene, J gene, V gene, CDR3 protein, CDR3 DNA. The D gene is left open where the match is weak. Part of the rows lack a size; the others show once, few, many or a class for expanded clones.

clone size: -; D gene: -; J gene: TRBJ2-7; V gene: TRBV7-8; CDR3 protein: CASSLADPDGQYF; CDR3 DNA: TGTGCCAGCAGCTTAGCAGACCCCGACGGGCAGTACTTC
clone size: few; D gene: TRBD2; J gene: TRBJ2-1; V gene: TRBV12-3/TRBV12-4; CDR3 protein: CASSLVAGGYNEQFF; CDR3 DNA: TGTGCCAGCAGTTTAGTAGCGGGGGGGTACAATGAGCAGTTCTTC
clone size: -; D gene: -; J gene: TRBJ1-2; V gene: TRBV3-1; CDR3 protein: CASSDREDLYGYTF; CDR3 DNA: TGTGCCAGCAGCGACCGAGAGGACCTCTATGGCTACACCTTC
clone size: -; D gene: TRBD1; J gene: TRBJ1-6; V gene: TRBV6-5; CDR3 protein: CASSQRGQGNSPLHF; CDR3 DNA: TGTGCCAGCAGCCAGAGGGGACAGGGAAATTCACCCCTCCACTTT
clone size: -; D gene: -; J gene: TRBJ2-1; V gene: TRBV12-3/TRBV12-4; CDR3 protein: CASSFGREQFF; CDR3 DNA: TGTGCCAGCAGTTTTGGGCGTGAGCAGTTCTTC
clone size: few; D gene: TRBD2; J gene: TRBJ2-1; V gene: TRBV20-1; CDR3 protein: CSAQRGAIYNEQFF; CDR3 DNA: TGCAGTGCACAGCGGGGCGCTATCTACAATGAGCAGTTCTTC
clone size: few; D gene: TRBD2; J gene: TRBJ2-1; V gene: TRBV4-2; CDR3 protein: CASSQDLLAGEKQFF; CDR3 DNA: TGTGCCAGCAGCCAAGATTTACTAGCGGGGGAAAAGCAGTTCTTC
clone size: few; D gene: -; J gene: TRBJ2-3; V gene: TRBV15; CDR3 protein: CATSRDRQLSTDTQYF; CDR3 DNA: TGTGCCACCAGCAGAGATCGGCAACTAAGCACAGATACGCAGTATTTT
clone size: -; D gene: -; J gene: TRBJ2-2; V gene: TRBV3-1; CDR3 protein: CASSQELQGRELFF; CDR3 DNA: TGTGCCAGCAGCCAGGAACTCCAGGGGAGGGAGCTGTTTTTT
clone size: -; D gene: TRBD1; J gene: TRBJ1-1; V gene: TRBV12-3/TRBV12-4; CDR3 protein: CASSLGTGFSEAFF; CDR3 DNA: TGTGCCAGCAGTTTGGGGACAGGGTTCTCTGAAGCTTTCTTT
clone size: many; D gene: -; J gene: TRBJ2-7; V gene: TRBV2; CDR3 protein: CASSEQGIGYEQYF; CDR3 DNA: TGTGCCAGCAGTGAACAGGGGATCGGCTACGAGCAGTACTTC
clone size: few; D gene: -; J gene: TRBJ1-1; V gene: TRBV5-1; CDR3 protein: CASSLATDRNTEAFF; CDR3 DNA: TGCGCCAGCAGCTTGGCCACGGACAGGAACACTGAAGCTTTCTTT
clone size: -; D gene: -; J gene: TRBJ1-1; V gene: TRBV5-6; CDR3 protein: CASHRGILNTEAFF; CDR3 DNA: TGTGCCAGCCATCGGGGGATCTTGAACACTGAAGCTTTCTTT
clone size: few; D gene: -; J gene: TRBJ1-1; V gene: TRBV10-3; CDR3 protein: CAIGPRGAGNTEAFF; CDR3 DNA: TGTGCCATCGGACCTAGGGGAGCGGGGAACACTGAAGCTTTCTTT